This T cell receptor beta chain was sequenced in a study of spatial heterogeneity in lung cancer. From the 5' RACE reads, TCRdb called clonotypes with MiXCR, one entry per CDR3 protein. Among fewer than 15,000 distinct CDR3 sequences listed, roughly 5.4% were seen once. Time point denoted: sample taken at primary tumor resection. Ten or more counts support this clonotype. Its antigen is as yet unknown. General study findings and limits: Intratumoral expanded alpha and beta TCR counts were found to track tumor mutation counts.

Germline V lookup: CDR1 SEHNR, CDR2 FQNEAQ (reference sequence). This CDR3 has 14 residues. The V gene lost 3 bases and the J gene lost 5 bases, with 13 bases spanning the gap. This rearrangement joins TRBV7-9 to TRBJ2-5; weak D call: TRBD1 (6 bases). Source: lung tumor tissue, taken at surgery. This receptor was obtained from a female donor with early-stage non-small cell lung cancer. Written as DNA, the CDR3 is TGTGCCAGCAGCTTTGGGGCAGGGGTTGAGACCCAGTACTTC. Translating gives CASSFGAGVETQYF.